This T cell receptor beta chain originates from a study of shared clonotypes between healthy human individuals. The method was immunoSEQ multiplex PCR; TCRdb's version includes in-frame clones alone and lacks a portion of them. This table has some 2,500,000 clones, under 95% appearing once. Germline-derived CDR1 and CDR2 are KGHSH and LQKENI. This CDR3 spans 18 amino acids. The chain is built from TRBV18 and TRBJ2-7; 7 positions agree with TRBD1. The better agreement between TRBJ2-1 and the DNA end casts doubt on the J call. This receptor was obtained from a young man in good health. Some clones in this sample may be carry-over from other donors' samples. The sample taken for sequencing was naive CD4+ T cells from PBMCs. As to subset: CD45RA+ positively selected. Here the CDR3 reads CASSPGTDTLRSYNEQFF. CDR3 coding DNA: TGTGCCAGCTCGCCGGGGACAGATACCCTTCGATCCTACAATGAGCAGTTCTTC.